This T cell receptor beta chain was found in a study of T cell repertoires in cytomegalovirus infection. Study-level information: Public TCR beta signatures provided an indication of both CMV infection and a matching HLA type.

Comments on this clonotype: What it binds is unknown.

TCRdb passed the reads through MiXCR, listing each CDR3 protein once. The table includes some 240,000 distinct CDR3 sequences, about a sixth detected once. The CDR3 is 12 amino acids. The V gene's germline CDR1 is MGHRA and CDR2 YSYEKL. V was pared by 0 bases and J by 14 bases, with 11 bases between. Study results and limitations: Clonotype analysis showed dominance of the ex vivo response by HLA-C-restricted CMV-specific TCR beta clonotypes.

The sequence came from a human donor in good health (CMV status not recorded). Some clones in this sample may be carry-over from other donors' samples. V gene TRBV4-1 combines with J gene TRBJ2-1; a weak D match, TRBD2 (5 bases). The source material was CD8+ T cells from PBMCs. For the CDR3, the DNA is TGCGCCAGCAGCCAAGACGGAGGTCCCGAGTTCTTC. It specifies CASSQDGGPEFF.